This T cell receptor (beta chain) was identified in a study of OX40 agonist ivuxolimab in advanced cancers. Produced via immunoSEQ multiplex PCR; TCRdb's table is partial and in-frame only. Of about 98,000 clones in the sample, around 94% were seen once. The germline V gene encodes CDR1 SGHNT and CDR2 YENEEA. Trimming took 6 bases from V and 3 from J; bases not matched to a gene: 7. This CDR3 has 15 amino acids. This sequence originates from an adult with an advanced solid tumor such as melanoma, head and neck, liver or kidney cancer. The material sequenced was CD4+ or CD8+ T cells sorted from blood, taken in a trial of the OX40 agonist ivuxolimab. The chain carries TRBV11-3 and TRBJ2-2; 7 nucleotides line up with TRBD1. In DNA form, the CDR3 reads TGTGCCAGCAGACGGCTTCAGGGGGACACCGGGGAGCTGTTTTTT. This sequence encodes CASRRLQGDTGELFF. The variable domain in full, with the rest retrieved from reference TRBV11-3 and TRBJ2-2, is EAGVVQSPRYKIIEKKQPVAFWCNPISGHNTLYWYLQNLGQGPELLIRYENEEAVDDSQLPKDRFSAERLKGVDSTLKIQPAELGDSAVYLCASRRLQGDTGELFFGEGSRLTVL.